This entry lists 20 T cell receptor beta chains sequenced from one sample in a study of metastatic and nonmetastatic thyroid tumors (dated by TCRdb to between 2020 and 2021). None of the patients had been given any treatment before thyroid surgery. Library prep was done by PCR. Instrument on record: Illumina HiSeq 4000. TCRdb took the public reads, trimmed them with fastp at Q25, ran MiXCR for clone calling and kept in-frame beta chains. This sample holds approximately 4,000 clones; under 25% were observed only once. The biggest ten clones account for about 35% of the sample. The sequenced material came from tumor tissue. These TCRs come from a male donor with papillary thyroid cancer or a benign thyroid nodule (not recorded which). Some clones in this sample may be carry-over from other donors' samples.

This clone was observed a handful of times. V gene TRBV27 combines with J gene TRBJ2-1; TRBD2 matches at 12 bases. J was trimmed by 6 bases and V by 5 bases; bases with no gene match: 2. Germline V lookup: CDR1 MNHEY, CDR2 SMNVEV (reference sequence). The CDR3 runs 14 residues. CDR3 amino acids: CASSETSGSNEQFF. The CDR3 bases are TGTGCCAGCAGTGAGACTAGCGGGAGCAATGAGCAGTTCTTC.

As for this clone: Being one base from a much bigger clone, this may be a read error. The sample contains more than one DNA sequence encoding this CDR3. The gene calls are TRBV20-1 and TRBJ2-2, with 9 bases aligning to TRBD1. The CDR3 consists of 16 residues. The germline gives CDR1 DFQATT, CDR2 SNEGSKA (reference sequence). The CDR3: CSARNPPGQGAGELFF. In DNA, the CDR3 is TGCAGTGCTAGAAACCCTCCGGGACAGGGCGCCGGGGAGTTGTTTTTT.

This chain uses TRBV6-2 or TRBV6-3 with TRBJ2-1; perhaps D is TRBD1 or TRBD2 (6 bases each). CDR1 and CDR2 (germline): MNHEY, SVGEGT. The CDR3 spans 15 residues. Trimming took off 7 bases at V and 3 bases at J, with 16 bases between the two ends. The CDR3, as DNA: TGTGCCAGCAATAAGGGGGGAGGCGGCTACAATGAGCAGTTCTTC. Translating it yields CASNKGGGGYNEQFF.

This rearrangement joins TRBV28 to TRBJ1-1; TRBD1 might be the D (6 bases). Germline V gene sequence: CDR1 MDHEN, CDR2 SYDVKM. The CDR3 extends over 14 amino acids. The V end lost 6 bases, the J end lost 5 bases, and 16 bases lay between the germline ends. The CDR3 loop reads CASRLDRTATEAFF. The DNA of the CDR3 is TGTGCCAGCAGACTAGACAGGACCGCGACTGAAGCTTTCTTT.

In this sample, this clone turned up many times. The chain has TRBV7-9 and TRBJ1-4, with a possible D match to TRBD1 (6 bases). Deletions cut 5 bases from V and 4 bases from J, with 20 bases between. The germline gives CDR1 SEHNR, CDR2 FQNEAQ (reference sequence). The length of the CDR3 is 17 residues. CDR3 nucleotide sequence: TGTGCCAGCAGCCCACCGGCCGGGGGCGAGGATAATGAAAAACTGTTTTTT. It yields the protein CASSPPAGGEDNEKLFF.

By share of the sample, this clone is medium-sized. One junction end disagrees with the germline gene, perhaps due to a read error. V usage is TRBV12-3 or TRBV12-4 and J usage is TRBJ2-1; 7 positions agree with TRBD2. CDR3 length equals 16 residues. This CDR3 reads CASSFLAGVLYNGQFF. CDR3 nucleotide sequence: TGTGCCAGCAGTTTCCTGGCGGGAGTACTCTACAATGGGCAGTTCTTC.

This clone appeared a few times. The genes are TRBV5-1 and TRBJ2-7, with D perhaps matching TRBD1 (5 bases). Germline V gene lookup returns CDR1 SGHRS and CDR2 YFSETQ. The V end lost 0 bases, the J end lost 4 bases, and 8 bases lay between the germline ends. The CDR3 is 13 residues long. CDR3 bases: TGCGCCAGCAGCTTGGGACAGAAATACGAGCAGTACTTC. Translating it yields CASSLGQKYEQYF.

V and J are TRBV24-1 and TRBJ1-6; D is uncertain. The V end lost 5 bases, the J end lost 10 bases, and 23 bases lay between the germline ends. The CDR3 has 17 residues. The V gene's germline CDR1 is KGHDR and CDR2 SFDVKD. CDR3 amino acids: CATSAPSRGGRSSPLHF. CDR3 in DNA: TGTGCCACCAGTGCCCCATCTCGGGGAGGTCGAAGCTCACCCCTCCACTTT.

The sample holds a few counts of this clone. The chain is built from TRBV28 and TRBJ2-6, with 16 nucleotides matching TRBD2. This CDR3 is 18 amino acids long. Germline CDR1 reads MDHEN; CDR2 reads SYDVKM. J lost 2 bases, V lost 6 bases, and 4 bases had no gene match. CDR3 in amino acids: CASSVGTSGGAGANVLTF. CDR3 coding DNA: TGTGCCAGCAGCGTAGGGACTAGCGGGGGGGCTGGGGCCAACGTCCTGACTTTC.

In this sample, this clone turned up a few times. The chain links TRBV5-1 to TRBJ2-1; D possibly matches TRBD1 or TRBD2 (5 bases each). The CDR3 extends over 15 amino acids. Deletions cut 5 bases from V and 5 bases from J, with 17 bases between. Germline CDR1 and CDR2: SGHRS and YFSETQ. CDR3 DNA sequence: TGCGCCAGCAGATGGGGGAGTGGGCCACACAATGAGCAGTTCTTC. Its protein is CASRWGSGPHNEQFF.

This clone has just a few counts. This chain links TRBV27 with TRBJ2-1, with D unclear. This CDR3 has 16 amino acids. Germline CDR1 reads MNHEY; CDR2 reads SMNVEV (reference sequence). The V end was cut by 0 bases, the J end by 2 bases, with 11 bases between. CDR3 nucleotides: TGTGCCAGCAGTTTATCGAGTAACAGCCCCTACAATGAGCAGTTCTTC. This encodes CASSLSSNSPYNEQFF.

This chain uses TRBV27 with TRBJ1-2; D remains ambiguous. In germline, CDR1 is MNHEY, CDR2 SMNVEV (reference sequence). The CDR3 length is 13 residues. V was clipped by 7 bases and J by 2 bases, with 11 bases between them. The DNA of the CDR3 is TGTGCCAGCACCCTCGACCCGAACTATGGCTACACCTTC. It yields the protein CASTLDPNYGYTF.

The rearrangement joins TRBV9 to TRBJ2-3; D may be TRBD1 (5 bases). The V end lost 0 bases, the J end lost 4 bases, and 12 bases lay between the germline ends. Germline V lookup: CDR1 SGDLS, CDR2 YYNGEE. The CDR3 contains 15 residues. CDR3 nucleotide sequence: TGTGCCAGCAGCGTAGATCCAGGGCTGGCAGATACGCAGTATTTT. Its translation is CASSVDPGLADTQYF.

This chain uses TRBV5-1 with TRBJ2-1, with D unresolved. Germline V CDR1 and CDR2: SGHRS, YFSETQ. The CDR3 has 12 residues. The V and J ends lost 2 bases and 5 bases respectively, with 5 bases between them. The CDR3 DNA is TGCGCCAGCAGCTTTGATGACAATGAGCAGTTCTTC. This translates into CASSFDDNEQFF.

DNA for the CDR3: TGTGCCAGCAGTGATGGTGGTGCCTACGAGCAGTACTTC. This sequence encodes CASSDGGAYEQYF. The chain has TRBV6-1 and TRBJ2-7; D gene unclear. Per germline, CDR1 MNHNS and CDR2 SASEGT. This CDR3 comprises 13 residues. Between the trimmed V and J ends, which lost 3 bases and 2 bases, there was a span of 8 bases.

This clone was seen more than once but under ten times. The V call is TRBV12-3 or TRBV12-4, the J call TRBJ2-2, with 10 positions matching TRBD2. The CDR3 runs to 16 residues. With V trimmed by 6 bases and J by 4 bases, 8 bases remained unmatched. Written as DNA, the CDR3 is TGTGCCAGCAGCTCTAGCGGGAGAATGGTCACCGGGGAGCTGTTTTTT. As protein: CASSSSGRMVTGELFF.

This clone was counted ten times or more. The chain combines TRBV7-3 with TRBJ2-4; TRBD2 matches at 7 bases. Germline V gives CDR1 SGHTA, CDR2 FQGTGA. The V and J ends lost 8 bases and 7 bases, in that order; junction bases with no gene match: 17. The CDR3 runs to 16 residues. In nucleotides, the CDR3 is TGTGCCAGCCCCTACCAAGGGAGGGTCGGGTTGAACATTCAGTACTTC. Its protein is CASPYQGRVGLNIQYF.

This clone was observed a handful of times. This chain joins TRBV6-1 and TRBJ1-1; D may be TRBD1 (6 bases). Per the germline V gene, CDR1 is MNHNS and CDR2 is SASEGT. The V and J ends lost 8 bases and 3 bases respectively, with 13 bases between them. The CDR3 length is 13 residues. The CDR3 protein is CASSRNRDTEAFF. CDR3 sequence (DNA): TGTGCCAGCTCCCGGAACAGGGACACTGAAGCTTTCTTT.

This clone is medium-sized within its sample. CDR3: CASSLDTGQPQHF. The CDR3 DNA reads as TGTGCCAGCAGCTTAGATACAGGACAGCCCCAGCATTTT. This chain uses TRBV7-6 with TRBJ1-5; D possibly corresponds to TRBD1 (5 bases). Trimming took 1 base from V and 7 from J, leaving 8 bases between them. Germline V gene data show CDR1 as SGHVS and CDR2 as FNYEAQ. The CDR3 is 13 residues long.

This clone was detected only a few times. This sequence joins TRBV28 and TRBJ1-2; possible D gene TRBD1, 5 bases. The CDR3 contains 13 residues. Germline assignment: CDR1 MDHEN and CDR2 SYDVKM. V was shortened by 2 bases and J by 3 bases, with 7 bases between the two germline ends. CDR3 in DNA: TGTGCCAGCAGTTTAGGGACGGACTATGGCTACACCTTC. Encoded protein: CASSLGTDYGYTF.